Described below is a single T cell receptor beta chain sequence and its context. The source of the sample is a study of blood T cell repertoires in COVID-19. In the original analysis: Amplification of reference gene primers provided the estimated nucleated cell counts. Measured with immunoSEQ multiplex PCR; TCRdb has only the in-frame clones, and not every one. For V, J and clone size, that table is used; D and trimming come from the DNA. The data contain about 320,000 clones, about 85% of them seen just once; the ten biggest clones take up 5.5% to 6%. The V gene lost 1 base and the J gene lost 3 bases, with 14 bases spanning the gap. Per the germline V gene, CDR1 is SGHAT and CDR2 is FQDESV (reference sequence). The CDR3 consists of 16 residues.

This chain links TRBV11-1 with TRBJ2-3; no reliable D call. This clonotype originated in a woman in her twenties or thirties who had recovered from COVID-19. Sequencing was performed on PBMCs or T cells enriched from blood (not recorded which). The CDR3 bases are TGTGCCAGCAGCTTAGGGGCTGGGTCGTTGACAGATACGCAGTATTTT. Amino acids: CASSLGAGSLTDTQYF.